This TCR beta chain originates from a study of blood T cell repertoires in COVID-19. Sequencing used immunoSEQ multiplex PCR; TCRdb keeps in-frame clones, though not all of them. This sample has around 140,000 clones, with about 80% found just once. Germline loops: CDR1 SGHTA, CDR2 FQGTGA. CDR3 size: 13 residues. V lost 5 bases and J lost 5, with 11 bases in between. V is TRBV7-3 and J is TRBJ2-3; tentative D call: TRBD2 (5 bases). Sample: peripheral blood. The sequence was collected from a human donor in a cohort sampled during active COVID-19. CDR3 sequence reads: CASSALGRDTQYF. CDR3 in DNA: TGTGCCAGCAGCGCCCTAGGGAGAGATACGCAGTATTTT.